The sequence of this T cell receptor (beta chain) was determined in a study of blood T cell repertoires in COVID-19. The overall study: From the United States, Italy and Spain came samples of acute and convalescent COVID-19. In each case, the material was cDNA or gDNA derived from T cells, B-cell-depleted T cells, or PBMCs.

Participants reported their clinical history, and cohort assignment relied on those reports. How the authors handled the data: The authors estimated nucleated cell counts from reference gene primer amplification. The assay was immunoSEQ multiplex PCR, and TCRdb's table has in-frame clones only and misses some. V and J calls and clone size follow that table, whereas D and trimming were derived from the DNA. The sample lists 300,000 to 350,000 clones, about 86% occurring once. The CDR3 covers 14 residues. Per the germline V gene, CDR1 is KGHSH and CDR2 is LQKENI. V lost 3 bases and J 5 bases, leaving 8 bases between the germline ends.

The sample consisted of PBMCs or T cells enriched from blood (not recorded which). The chain combines TRBV18 with TRBJ1-6, with no clear D. This receptor was identified in a woman in her thirties or forties with acute COVID-19. CDR3 region: CASSPVEDNSPLHF. In nucleotides, the CDR3 is TGTGCCAGCTCACCCGTAGAAGATAATTCACCCCTCCACTTT.